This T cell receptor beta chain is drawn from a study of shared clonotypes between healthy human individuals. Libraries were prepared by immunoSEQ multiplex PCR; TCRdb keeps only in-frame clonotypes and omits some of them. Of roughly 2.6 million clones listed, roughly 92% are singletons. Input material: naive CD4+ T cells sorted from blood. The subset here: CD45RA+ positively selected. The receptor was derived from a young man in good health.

The CDR3 protein is CASSLVGGRDSPLHF. CDR3 nucleotides: TGTGCCAGCAGCTTGGTGGGGGGGAGAGATTCACCCCTCCACTTT. This chain joins TRBV5-4 and TRBJ1-6, with a possible D match to TRBD1 (5 bases). V lost 0 bases, J lost 8 bases, and 12 bases lay in between. Germline loops: CDR1 SGHNT, CDR2 YYREEE (reference sequence). The CDR3 contains 15 residues.